These 2 T cell receptor beta chains share one sample of origin, sequenced in a study of CD8+ T cells in alopecia areata. As for treatment: oral pan-JAK inhibitor, 5-10 mg twice daily. Isolated RNA was reverse transcribed into cDNA used as the sequencing template. Sequenced by immunoSEQ multiplex PCR; TCRdb stores in-frame clones only, minus some. The sample consists of fewer than 100,000 clones, around three quarters of them appearing once. The source material was CD8+ T cells sorted from blood, sampled at approximately week 42, from a patient treated with tofacitinib. The source is a human donor with alopecia areata.

To note about this clone: An end of the junction differs from the germline gene, which may be a read error. The chain is built from TRBV9 and TRBJ2-4, with D possibly matching TRBD2 (6 bases). The CDR3 consists of 15 residues. Germline V gene lookup returns CDR1 SGDLS and CDR2 YYNGEE. The CDR3 bases are TGTGCCAGCAGCGACGAGCCCGGGACTCCGAAATTTCTTTCTTTC. Translating gives CASSDEPGTPKFLSF.

This sequence joins TRBV7-2 and TRBJ1-1, with D possibly matching TRBD1 (5 bases). CDR3 length: 13 residues. The germline V gene encodes CDR1 SGHTA and CDR2 FQGNSA. Trimming cost V 1 base and J 7 bases, with 10 bases left between them. CDR3 sequence (DNA): TGTGCCAGCAGCTTAGAGCGACAGCTTGAAGCTTTCTTT. Translated, it gives CASSLERQLEAFF.